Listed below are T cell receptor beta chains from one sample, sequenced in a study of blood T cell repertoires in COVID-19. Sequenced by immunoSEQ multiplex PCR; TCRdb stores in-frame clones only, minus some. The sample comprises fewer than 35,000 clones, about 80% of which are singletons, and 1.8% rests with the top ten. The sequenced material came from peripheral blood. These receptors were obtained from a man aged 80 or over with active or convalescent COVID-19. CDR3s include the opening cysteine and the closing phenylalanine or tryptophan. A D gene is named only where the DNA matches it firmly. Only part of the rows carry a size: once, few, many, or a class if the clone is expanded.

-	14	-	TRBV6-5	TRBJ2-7	CASSYSMSEVEQYF	TGTGCCAGCAGTTACTCGATGTCGGAGGTCGAGCAGTACTTC
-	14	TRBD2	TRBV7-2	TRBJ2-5	CASSQGLASETQYF	TGTGCCAGCAGCCAGGGACTAGCAAGCGAGACCCAGTACTTC
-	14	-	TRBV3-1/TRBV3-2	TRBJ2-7	CASSGWEDTYEQYF	TGTGCCAGCAGCGGATGGGAGGATACCTACGAGCAGTACTTC
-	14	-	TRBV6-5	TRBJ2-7	CASSRELEGYEQYF	TGTGCCAGCAGTCGGGAGTTAGAGGGATACGAGCAGTACTTC
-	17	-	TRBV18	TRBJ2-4	CASSPPGQYLAKNIQYF	TGTGCCAGCTCACCACCCGGACAATATCTAGCCAAAAACATTCAGTACTTC
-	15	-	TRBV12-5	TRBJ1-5	CASAPRQVSNQPQHF	TGTGCTAGTGCACCTCGTCAGGTTAGCAATCAGCCCCAGCATTTT
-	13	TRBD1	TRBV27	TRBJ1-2	CASSLRQGEGYTF	TGTGCCAGCAGTTTACGACAGGGCGAGGGCTACACCTTC
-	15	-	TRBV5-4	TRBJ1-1	CASSWVQGWDTEAFF	TGTGCCAGCAGCTGGGTACAGGGTTGGGACACTGAAGCTTTCTTT
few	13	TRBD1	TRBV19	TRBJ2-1	CASSGGSYNEQFF	TGTGCCAGTTCAGGGGGCTCGTACAATGAGCAGTTCTTC
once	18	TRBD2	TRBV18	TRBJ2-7	CASSPIAGGAGRTYEQYF	TGTGCCAGCTCACCAATCGCCGGCGGAGCGGGAAGGACCTACGAGCAGTACTTC
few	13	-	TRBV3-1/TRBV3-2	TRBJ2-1	CASSLSGTGEQFF	TGTGCCAGCAGCCTTTCTGGTACCGGTGAGCAGTTCTTC
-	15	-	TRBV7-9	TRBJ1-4	CASSLGQGALEKLFF	TGTGCCAGCAGCTTAGGGCAGGGTGCGCTTGAAAAACTGTTTTTT
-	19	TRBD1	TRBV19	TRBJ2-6	CASSIGLGTASSGANVLTF	TGTGCCAGTAGTATAGGGTTGGGGACAGCGAGCTCTGGGGCCAACGTCCTGACTTTC
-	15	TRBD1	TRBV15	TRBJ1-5	CATSRGDRVNQPQHF	TGTGCCACCAGCAGGGGTGACAGGGTCAATCAGCCCCAGCATTTT
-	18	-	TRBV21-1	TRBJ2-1	CASSKYPRGTGRYNEQFF	TGTGCCAGCAGCAAATATCCGAGGGGGACAGGACGATACAATGAGCAGTTCTTC
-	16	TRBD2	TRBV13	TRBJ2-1	CASSSPLAEIYNEQFF	TGTGCCAGCAGCTCCCCACTAGCGGAAATTTACAATGAGCAGTTCTTC
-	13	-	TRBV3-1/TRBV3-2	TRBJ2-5	CASSQGGLETQYF	TGTGCCAGCAGCCAGGGGGGATTAGAGACCCAGTACTTC
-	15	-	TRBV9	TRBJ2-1	CASGGVSGSYNEQFF	TGTGCCAGCGGTGGAGTCAGCGGCTCCTACAATGAGCAGTTCTTC
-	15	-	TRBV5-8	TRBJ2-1	CASSFVGGSDNEQFF	TGTGCCAGCAGCTTTGTCGGCGGCTCCGACAATGAGCAGTTCTTC
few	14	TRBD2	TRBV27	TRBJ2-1	CASFLAGSGSEQFF	TGTGCCAGCTTCCTAGCGGGAAGTGGCAGTGAGCAGTTCTTC
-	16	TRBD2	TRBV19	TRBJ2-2	CASKTSGDLNTGELFF	TGTGCCAGTAAAACTAGCGGGGACCTGAACACCGGGGAGCTGTTTTTT
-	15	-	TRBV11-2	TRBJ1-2	CASSSQASTNYGYTF	TGTGCCAGCAGCTCCCAGGCTTCTACTAACTATGGCTACACCTTC
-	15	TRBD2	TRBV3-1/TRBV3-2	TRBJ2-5	CASSQQGGNQETQYF	TGTGCCAGCAGCCAGCAGGGAGGGAACCAAGAGACCCAGTACTTC
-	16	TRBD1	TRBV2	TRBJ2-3	CASTYPRQGADDTQYF	TGTGCCAGCACCTACCCCCGGCAGGGGGCTGACGATACGCAGTATTTT
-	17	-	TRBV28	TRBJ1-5	CASSLWGEATGVQPQHF	TGTGCCAGCAGTTTATGGGGGGAGGCAACCGGGGTTCAGCCCCAGCATTTT
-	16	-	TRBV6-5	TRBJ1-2	CASSYSFGTKNYGYTF	TGTGCCAGCAGTTACTCATTCGGAACTAAGAACTATGGCTACACCTTC
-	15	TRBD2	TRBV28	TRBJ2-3	CASLPAGASADTQYF	TGTGCCAGCCTCCCAGCGGGAGCCTCTGCAGATACGCAGTATTTT
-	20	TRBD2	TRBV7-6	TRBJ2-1	CASSLGAPGLAGGSYNEQFF	TGTGCCAGCAGCTTAGGGGCGCCTGGACTAGCGGGGGGGAGTTACAATGAGCAGTTCTTC
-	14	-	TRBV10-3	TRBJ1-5	CAITRIGRAQPQHF	TGTGCCATCACGCGGATAGGGAGGGCACAGCCCCAGCATTTT
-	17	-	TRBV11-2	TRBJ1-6	CASSFPPGLTINSPLHF	TGTGCCAGCAGCTTCCCCCCAGGCCTCACCATTAATTCACCCCTCCACTTT
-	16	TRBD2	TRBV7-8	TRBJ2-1	CASSRQGSSGSNEQFF	TGTGCCAGCAGCCGACAAGGCAGTAGCGGGAGCAATGAGCAGTTCTTC
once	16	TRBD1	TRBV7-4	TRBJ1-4	CASSRIFRDRDEKLFF	TGTGCCAGCAGCCGTATTTTCCGGGACAGGGATGAAAAACTGTTTTTT
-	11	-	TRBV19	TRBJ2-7	CATTGAYEQYF	TGTGCCACCACGGGAGCCTACGAGCAGTACTTC
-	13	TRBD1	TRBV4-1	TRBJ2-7	CASSGGQGREQYF	TGCGCCAGCAGCGGGGGACAGGGTCGCGAGCAGTACTTC
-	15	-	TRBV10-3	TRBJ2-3	CAISDTGTNTDTQYF	TGTGCCATCAGTGATACAGGGACTAACACAGATACGCAGTATTTT
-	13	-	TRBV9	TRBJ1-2	CASSAAGAYGYTF	TGTGCCAGCAGCGCAGCGGGGGCGTATGGCTACACCTTC
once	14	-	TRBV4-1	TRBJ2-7	CASSHAGRSYEQYF	TGCGCCAGCAGCCATGCGGGTCGCTCCTACGAGCAGTACTTC
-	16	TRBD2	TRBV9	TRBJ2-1	CASSPPASGGAGEQFF	TGTGCCAGCAGCCCCCCGGCGAGCGGGGGGGCGGGTGAGCAGTTCTTC
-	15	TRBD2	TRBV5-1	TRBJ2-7	CASSLRTSGDVEQYF	TGCGCCAGCAGCTTAAGGACTAGCGGGGATGTCGAGCAGTACTTC
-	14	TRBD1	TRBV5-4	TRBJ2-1	CASSEQGAYNEQFF	TGTGCCAGCAGCGAACAGGGGGCCTACAATGAGCAGTTCTTC
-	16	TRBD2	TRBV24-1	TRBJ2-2	CATCDFGGGRTGELFF	TGTGCCACCTGTGATTTTGGGGGGGGTAGGACCGGGGAGCTGTTTTTT
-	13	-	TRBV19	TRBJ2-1	CASSMGTSNEQFF	TGTGCCAGTAGTATGGGGACATCCAATGAGCAGTTCTTC
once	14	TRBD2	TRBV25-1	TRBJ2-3	CASSTGLAVDTQYF	TGTGCCAGCTCAACGGGACTAGCTGTGGATACGCAGTATTTT
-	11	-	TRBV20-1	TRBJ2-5	CSADTWETQYF	TGCAGTGCCGACACCTGGGAGACCCAGTACTTC
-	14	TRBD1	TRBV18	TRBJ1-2	CASSETGGHYGYTF	TGTGCCAGCTCAGAGACAGGGGGGCACTATGGCTACACCTTC
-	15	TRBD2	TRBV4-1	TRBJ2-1	CASRQAGASSNEQFF	TGCGCCAGCAGACAAGCGGGAGCGTCCTCCAATGAGCAGTTCTTC
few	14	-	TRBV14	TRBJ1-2	CASSHQANNYGYTF	TGTGCCAGCAGCCACCAAGCGAATAACTATGGCTACACCTTC
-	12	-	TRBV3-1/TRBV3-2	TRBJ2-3	CASSQVTDTQYF	TGTGCCAGCAGCCAAGTAACAGATACGCAGTATTTT
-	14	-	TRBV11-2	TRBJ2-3	CASSFTRDPDTQYF	TGTGCCAGCAGCTTCACGAGGGATCCAGATACGCAGTATTTT
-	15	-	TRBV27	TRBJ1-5	CASSFGRASNQPQHF	TGTGCCAGCAGTTTTGGCAGGGCGAGCAATCAGCCCCAGCATTTT
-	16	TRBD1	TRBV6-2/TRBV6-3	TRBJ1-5	CASSYSGQASNQPQHF	TGTGCCAGCAGTTACTCGGGACAGGCTAGCAATCAGCCCCAGCATTTT
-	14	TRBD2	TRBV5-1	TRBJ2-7	CASATTSGSYEQYF	TGCGCCAGCGCGACGACTAGCGGTTCCTACGAGCAGTACTTC
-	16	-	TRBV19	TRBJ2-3	CASSPNGAGYTDTQYF	TGTGCCAGTAGTCCCAACGGGGCGGGATACACAGATACGCAGTATTTT
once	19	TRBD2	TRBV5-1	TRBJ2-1	CASSSHPGLAGGVNNEQFF	TGCGCCAGCAGCTCACACCCGGGACTAGCGGGAGGGGTGAACAATGAGCAGTTCTTC
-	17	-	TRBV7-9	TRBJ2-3	CASSLGGRLGSTDTQYF	TGTGCCAGCAGCTTAGGGGGAAGACTAGGTAGCACAGATACGCAGTATTTT
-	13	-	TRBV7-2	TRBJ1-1	CASSLRKNTEAFF	TGTGCCAGCAGCCTGCGCAAGAACACTGAAGCTTTCTTT
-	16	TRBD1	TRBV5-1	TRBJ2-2	CASSTGQGVRAGELFF	TGCGCCAGCAGCACCGGACAGGGGGTAAGGGCCGGGGAGCTGTTTTTT
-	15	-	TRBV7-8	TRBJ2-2	CASSLGTVNTGELFF	TGTGCCAGCAGCTTAGGAACAGTGAACACCGGGGAGCTGTTTTTT
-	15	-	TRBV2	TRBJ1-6	CASRTKPGDNSPLHF	TGTGCCAGCCGAACGAAACCGGGGGATAATTCACCCCTCCACTTT
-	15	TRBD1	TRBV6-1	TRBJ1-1	CASSEGQGARTEAFF	TGTGCCAGCAGTGAAGGACAGGGGGCGCGCACTGAAGCTTTCTTT